These T cell receptor beta chains were read from a single sample in a study of graft-versus-host responses after intestinal transplantation. The protocol was immunoSEQ multiplex PCR, while the TCRdb copy is restricted to in-frame clones and leaves out a portion. The sample has under 100,000 clones; around 83% are singletons. Their recognized antigens are unknown. This specimen consisted of unstimulated CD4+ T cells sorted from spleen or lymph node cells, obtained before intestinal transplant. These TCRs come from a human donor who received an intestinal transplant. CDR3s include the opening cysteine and the closing phenylalanine or tryptophan. The D gene is left open where the match is weak. Size is stated for part of the rows, as once, few or many counts, or as a class when the clone is expanded.

v_call	d_call	clone_size	j_call	cdr3_nt	cdr3_aa
TRBV18	TRBD2	-	TRBJ2-4	TGTGCCAGCTCCTCAGGACTAGCGGGAACCTTAGCCAAAAACATTCAGTACTTC	CASSSGLAGTLAKNIQYF
TRBV4-1	-	-	TRBJ2-3	TGCGCCAGCAGCCTTACAGGGATCGATACGCAGTATTTT	CASSLTGIDTQYF
TRBV6-1	-	-	TRBJ2-5	TGTGCCAGCAGTGAAGCTAAAGAGACCCAGTACTTC	CASSEAKETQYF
TRBV18	-	-	TRBJ2-3	TGTGCCAGCTCACCATCTAGCACAGATACGCAGTATTTT	CASSPSSTDTQYF
TRBV18	-	-	TRBJ1-4	TGTGCCAGCTCACCACCCAAGGGGGCTAATGAAAAACTGTTTTTT	CASSPPKGANEKLFF
TRBV7-9	TRBD1	-	TRBJ2-7	TGTGCCAGCAGTCCAGGGGGCTACTTGGACGAGCAGTACTTC	CASSPGGYLDEQYF
TRBV18	-	-	TRBJ2-7	TGTGCCAGCTCACCACCCGCGCAGGCCTACGAGCAGTACTTC	CASSPPAQAYEQYF
TRBV18	TRBD2	few	TRBJ2-7	TGTGCCAGCTCGCTGACTAGCGGGGGATTCTACGAGCAGTACTTC	CASSLTSGGFYEQYF
TRBV28	TRBD1	-	TRBJ1-5	TGTGCCAGCAGTAGACAGGGCTATCGCAATCAGCCCCAGCATTTT	CASSRQGYRNQPQHF
TRBV9	-	-	TRBJ2-3	TGTGCCAGCAGCGTAGTTAGCGGAGATACGCAGTATTTT	CASSVVSGDTQYF
TRBV5-1	-	few	TRBJ2-2	TGCGCCAGCAGCTTGGCGTCGTTCGGGGAGCTGTTTTTT	CASSLASFGELFF
TRBV5-1	-	-	TRBJ2-4	TGCGCCAGCAGCTTCTCTGAAACGCTTAGGGGGATTCAGTACTTC	CASSFSETLRGIQYF
TRBV21-1	-	-	TRBJ2-7	TGTGCCAGCAGCAAAAAGGAGGTATCAGTAGCGGGAGCCAACGAGCAGTACTTC	CASSKKEVSVAGANEQYF
TRBV2	TRBD1	-	TRBJ2-5	TGTGCCAGCAGTCCCACAGGGGAGAGGACCCAGTACTTC	CASSPTGERTQYF
TRBV28	TRBD1	-	TRBJ1-1	TGTGCCAGCAGGGTGCCAGGGGGGAACACTGAAGCTTTCTTT	CASRVPGGNTEAFF
TRBV29-1	TRBD2	-	TRBJ2-5	TGCAGCTCAGCGGGAGGGATCCAAGAGACCCAGTACTTC	CSSAGGIQETQYF
TRBV6-5	TRBD2	-	TRBJ2-1	TGTGCCAGCAGTTCCTCTTTAGCGGGGGGCCAGAATGAGCAGTTCTTC	CASSSSLAGGQNEQFF
TRBV9	TRBD2	-	TRBJ2-5	TGTGCCAGCAGCGTAGCCGCTAGCGGGAGTTTGGGGACCCAGTACTTC	CASSVAASGSLGTQYF
TRBV18	TRBD2	-	TRBJ2-1	TGTGCCAGCTCACCACTTCAGCGGGGGGGGTCTGAGCAGTTCTTC	CASSPLQRGGSEQFF
TRBV7-9	-	-	TRBJ2-5	TGTGCCAGCAGGAGGGACCAAGAGACCCAGTACTTC	CASRRDQETQYF
TRBV27	-	few	TRBJ2-5	TGTGCCAGCAGTTCCAACATCCAAGAGACCCAGTACTTC	CASSSNIQETQYF
TRBV21-1	-	-	TRBJ1-1	TGTGCCAGCAGCGGATTAAGACAGGGCACTGAAGCTTTCTTT	CASSGLRQGTEAFF
TRBV20-1	-	-	TRBJ2-4	TGCAGTGCTGACGGGACTTCGGATCAGTACTTC	CSADGTSDQYF
TRBV5-4	TRBD2	-	TRBJ2-7	TGTGCCAGCAGCTTGGGACTAGCGGCCACCTACGAGCAGTACTTC	CASSLGLAATYEQYF
TRBV6-6	TRBD2	-	TRBJ2-5	TGTGCCAGCAGTTCCGCGGGAGCCCCCCAAGAGACCCAGTACTTC	CASSSAGAPQETQYF
TRBV19	TRBD2	once	TRBJ2-3	TGTGCCAGTAGTCCCTTAGCGGGAGGCACAGATACGCAGTATTTT	CASSPLAGGTDTQYF
TRBV5-4	TRBD1	-	TRBJ1-6	TGTGCCAGCAGCTCGGGGACAGGGCGTACAAATTCACCCCTCCACTTT	CASSSGTGRTNSPLHF
TRBV7-9	-	-	TRBJ2-7	TGTGCCAGCAGCTCCGGTATGGCCCCCGGAGGACTCTACGAGCAGTACTTC	CASSSGMAPGGLYEQYF
TRBV5-1	-	-	TRBJ2-7	TGCGCCAGCAGCTTGAGAGCAGGGGTCGAGCACGAGCAGTACTTC	CASSLRAGVEHEQYF
TRBV5-1	-	-	TRBJ2-2	TGCGCCAGCAGCTTGGACGGAGGATCCGGGGAGCTGTTTTTT	CASSLDGGSGELFF
TRBV10-3	-	-	TRBJ2-7	TGTGCCATCAGGGCGGGGTTCTACGAGCAGTACTTC	CAIRAGFYEQYF
TRBV27	TRBD2	-	TRBJ2-1	TGTGCCAGCAGTTTATCCAGACTAGCGGCCTCCTACAATGAGCAGTTCTTC	CASSLSRLAASYNEQFF
TRBV2	-	-	TRBJ2-3	TGTGCCAGCAGTGACGAAGCGCGCGCACCCTTAGATACGCAGTATTTT	CASSDEARAPLDTQYF
TRBV7-9	-	once	TRBJ2-2	TGTGCCAGCAGCTTAGCGCGAGTTCCCGGGGAGCTGTTTTTT	CASSLARVPGELFF
TRBV4-2	-	-	TRBJ1-6	TGTGCCAGCAGCCAAGAGGGGCAGAGAAATTCACCCCTCCACTTT	CASSQEGQRNSPLHF
TRBV30	TRBD1	-	TRBJ2-5	TGTGCCTGGAGGACAGGGGGGCAAGAGACCCAGTACTTC	CAWRTGGQETQYF
TRBV7-6	TRBD2	-	TRBJ2-1	TGTGCCAGCAGCTTAGTTTGGCGGGAGAGCCCCTCCGACAATGAGCAGTTCTTC	CASSLVWRESPSDNEQFF
TRBV28	TRBD1	-	TRBJ2-1	TGTGCCAGCAGCCCGACCACAGGGGGCCCTGCCTACAATGAGCAGTTCTTC	CASSPTTGGPAYNEQFF
TRBV19	TRBD1	-	TRBJ2-7	TGTGCCAGTCGGGACAGGGGCTTTGCGACCGGGGAGCAGTACTTC	CASRDRGFATGEQYF
TRBV2	-	-	TRBJ2-5	TGTGCCAGCAGTGAACTAGAGTTGGAGACCCAGTACTTC	CASSELELETQYF
TRBV14	-	-	TRBJ2-3	TGTGCCAGCAGCCAGGCCCATCTTACGCAGTATTTT	CASSQAHLTQYF